One sample yielded the 10 T cell receptor beta chains listed below, sequenced in a study of cytomegalovirus exposure and HLA in healthy donors. PCR involved 60 Vbeta and 13 Jbeta primers. The data were produced by immunoSEQ multiplex PCR, yet TCRdb's version contains in-frame clones alone and is incomplete. The repertoire holds about 200,000 clones, with 65% to 80% as singletons. The source material was PBMCs. These receptors were obtained from a man over 45 in good health and CMV-seronegative.

The chain combines TRBV14 with TRBJ2-5; 7 positions agree with TRBD2. Germline V lookup: CDR1 SGHDN, CDR2 FVKESK. Trimming removed 4 bases from V and 5 bases from J; junction bases left unmatched: 13. This CDR3 comprises 16 residues. For the CDR3, the DNA is TGTGCCAGCAGCCCCCTCCCCCGGGAGGTTTCGGAGACCCAGTACTTC. It yields the protein CASSPLPREVSETQYF.

This chain connects TRBV5-1 to TRBJ2-3; a possible D gene is TRBD1 (5 bases). The CDR3 covers 15 residues. The germline V gene encodes CDR1 SGHRS and CDR2 YFSETQ. V lost 0 bases and J lost 0, with 8 bases in between. CDR3 region: CASSLGGHSTDTQYF. In DNA form, the CDR3 reads TGCGCCAGCAGCTTGGGGGGCCACAGCACAGATACGCAGTATTTT. Supplemented by reference TRBV5-1 and TRBJ2-3, the full variable domain reads KAGVTQTPRYLIKTRGQQVTLSCSPISGHRSVSWYQQTPGQGLQFLFEYFSETQRNKGNFPGRFSGRQFSNSRSEMNVSTLELGDSALYLCASSLGGHSTDTQYFGPGTRLTVL.

The chain links TRBV7-9 to TRBJ2-6, with 10 bases matching TRBD1. The length of the CDR3 is 19 residues. Germline CDR1 is SEHNR and CDR2 is FQNEAQ (reference sequence). V gave up 5 bases and J gave up 2 bases; unmatched junction bases: 12. CDR3 residues: CASSPLGQGIVAGANVLTF. Written as DNA, the CDR3 is TGTGCCAGCAGCCCACTGGGACAGGGGATAGTGGCTGGGGCCAACGTCCTGACTTTC.

The genes are TRBV2 and TRBJ1-3, with D hard to call. The V gene lost 6 bases and the J gene lost 4 bases, with 13 bases spanning the gap. The CDR3 covers 14 residues. Germline values: CDR1 SNHLY, CDR2 FYNNEI. Here the CDR3 reads CASSERGSGNTIYF. The DNA of the CDR3 is TGTGCCAGCAGCGAACGAGGTTCAGGAAACACCATATATTTT.

The rearrangement links TRBV21-1 to TRBJ2-7; TRBD1, as called in the table, went unchecked against the DNA. TRBV21-1 represents a pseudogene. The CDR3 contains 13 residues. The CDR3 is CASSKGGPYEQYF. The CDR3 DNA reads as TGTGCCAGCAGCAAAGGGGGCCCCTACGAGCAGTACTTC.

The chain recombines TRBV11-2 with TRBJ2-7, with 7 positions matching TRBD1. The CDR3 sequence is 14 residues long. The J segment lost 5 bases and the V segment lost 5 bases, leaving 9 bases of the junction unmatched. Germline CDR1 reads SGHAT; CDR2 reads FQNNGV. For the CDR3, the DNA is TGTGCCAGCAGCCCAACAGGGGCCGGCGACGAGCAGTACTTC. Its translation is CASSPTGAGDEQYF.

The chain carries TRBV5-4 and TRBJ2-1, with 11 bases identical to TRBD2. The V segment lost 4 bases and the J segment 7 bases; nucleotides outside the gene matches: 7. Germline V gives CDR1 SGHNT, CDR2 YYREEE (reference sequence). CDR3 length: 15 amino acids. DNA of the CDR3: TGTGCCAGCAGCCGCACTAGCGGGAGTTCAAATGAGCAGTTCTTC. Translating gives CASSRTSGSSNEQFF.

The V gene is TRBV27, the J gene TRBJ2-3; 9 positions agree with TRBD2. Trimming at V came to 3 bases and at J to 5 bases, leaving 3 bases not matched to a gene. The length of the CDR3 is 14 residues. Germline-derived CDR1 and CDR2 are MNHEY and SMNVEV (reference sequence). The CDR3 DNA sequence: TGTGCCAGCAGTTTGGGACTAGCCCGAGATACGCAGTATTTT. This sequence encodes CASSLGLARDTQYF.

This chain connects TRBV4-1 to TRBJ1-1; a possible D gene is TRBD1 (5 bases). Trimming stripped 0 bases from V and 7 bases from J, with 18 bases between. Germline CDR1 reads MGHRA; CDR2 reads YSYEKL. The CDR3 has 16 residues. The CDR3 loop reads CASSQDLRQIFREAFF. CDR3 DNA: TGCGCCAGCAGCCAAGATCTGAGACAGATCTTCCGTGAAGCTTTCTTT.

The chain employs TRBV18 and TRBJ2-7, with TRBD2 matching over 9 bases. The CDR3 sequence is 14 residues long. The germline V gene encodes CDR1 KGHSH and CDR2 LQKENI. V lost 2 bases and J lost 4; bases outside the gene matches: 3. DNA of the CDR3: TGTGCCAGCTCACCAAAGGCGGGAGGGTACGAGCAGTACTTC. Protein: CASSPKAGGYEQYF.